This T cell receptor beta chain was identified during a study of PD-1 blockade in classical Hodgkin lymphoma. Germline CDR1 reads SGHNT; CDR2 reads YYREEE (reference sequence). The CDR3 is 14 amino acids. The V gene end was trimmed by 3 bases and the J gene end by 3 bases; junction bases not matched to a gene: 4. Each and every patient relapsed after autologous stem cell transplantation, and patients got differing brentuximab vedotin exposure. Using immunoSEQ multiplex PCR, the repertoire was profiled, and TCRdb retains in-frame clones only, with some absent. The sample has 29,000 or so clones, 60% to 85% seen once.

This TCR was recovered from a human donor with classical Hodgkin lymphoma. The V and J genes are TRBV5-4 and TRBJ2-5, with 8 bases matching TRBD1. The specimen comprised peripheral blood mononuclear cells (PBMCs), sampled before the second cycle of nivolumab. CDR3 in amino acids: CASSSDRVEETQYF. The CDR3, as DNA: TGTGCCAGCAGCTCGGACAGGGTCGAAGAGACCCAGTACTTC.